A selection of T cell receptor beta chains follows, all from one sample in a study of cytomegalovirus exposure and HLA in healthy donors. Libraries were prepared by immunoSEQ multiplex PCR; TCRdb keeps only in-frame clonotypes and omits some of them. This sample has roughly 160,000 clones, with 77% found just once. The sequenced sample consisted of PBMCs. These receptors came from a woman in her 30s in good health and CMV-seronegative. Each CDR3 is given with its conserved first and last residue. The order of the fields is V gene, clone size, J gene, D gene, CDR3 protein, CDR3 DNA. The D gene is left open where the match is weak. Clone size is shown for a subset of rows, as once, few, many or a class of expanded clone.

TRBV10-3,-,TRBJ2-5,-,CAISDSGVGETQYF,TGTGCCATCAGTGATTCAGGGGTAGGAGAGACCCAGTACTTC
TRBV29-1,-,TRBJ2-2,TRBD2,CSVEEVGTSGSPKGTGELFF,TGCAGCGTTGAAGAGGTTGGGACTAGCGGGAGCCCCAAGGGGACCGGGGAGCTGTTTTTT
TRBV5-1,-,TRBJ1-1,TRBD1,CASSPTGQGATEAFF,TGCGCCAGCAGCCCGACAGGACAGGGGGCTACTGAAGCTTTCTTT
TRBV5-1,-,TRBJ2-2,-,CASSLMVYSSNGELFF,TGCGCCAGCAGCTTGATGGTTTATTCTAGTAACGGGGAGCTGTTTTTT
TRBV6-5,-,TRBJ2-3,TRBD2,CASSYGGGLDTQYF,TGTGCCAGCAGTTACGGGGGAGGGTTGGATACGCAGTATTTT
TRBV10-1,-,TRBJ1-1,-,CASSESQENTEAFF,TGCGCCAGCAGTGAGTCACAGGAAAACACTGAAGCTTTCTTT
TRBV2,few,TRBJ2-2,TRBD2,CASKRAGGNTGELFF,TGTGCCAGCAAGCGAGCGGGAGGGAACACCGGGGAGCTGTTTTTT
TRBV28,-,TRBJ2-2,-,CASSFFGSGTGELFF,TGTGCCAGCAGTTTTTTCGGGAGCGGGACCGGGGAGCTGTTTTTT
TRBV5-1,-,TRBJ1-1,-,CASSPDRTEAFF,TGCGCCAGCAGCCCTGACAGAACTGAAGCTTTCTTT
TRBV5-1,-,TRBJ1-2,TRBD1,CASRPGQGSMDYGYTF,TGCGCCAGCAGACCGGGACAGGGGTCCATGGACTATGGCTACACCTTC
TRBV2,-,TRBJ2-1,TRBD1,CASSEIPGQGSLF,TGTGCCAGCAGTGAAATCCCGGGACAGGGGTCTCTCTTC
TRBV19,-,TRBJ2-7,-,CATAGGYEQYF,TGTGCCACCGCCGGGGGCTACGAGCAGTACTTC
TRBV30,-,TRBJ2-7,-,CAWSVRSTYEQYF,TGTGCCTGGAGTGTACGGTCTACCTACGAGCAGTACTTC
TRBV14,-,TRBJ2-7,TRBD2,CASSQGRLAGGREQYF,TGTGCCAGCAGCCAAGGTCGTCTAGCGGGGGGGCGAGAGCAGTACTTC
TRBV19,-,TRBJ1-2,-,CASSIESFYGYTF,TGTGCCAGTAGTATCGAGAGTTTCTATGGCTACACCTTC
TRBV30,few,TRBJ1-1,-,CAWITTANTEAFF,TGTGCCTGGATCACCACAGCGAACACTGAAGCTTTCTTT
TRBV7-9,-,TRBJ2-7,-,CASSLNTRGTYEQYF,TGTGCCAGCAGCCTTAACACGAGGGGGACCTACGAGCAGTACTTC
TRBV7-2,-,TRBJ1-5,-,CASSLEGDQPQHF,TGTGCCAGCAGCTTAGAAGGGGATCAGCCCCAGCATTTT